This T cell receptor (beta chain) was recorded in a study of response to subunit inactivated influenza vaccine. Study results and caveats: T cells newly recruited by each seasonal influenza vaccination are few, the authors suggested.

MiXCR, applied by TCRdb to the RT-PCR reads, yields one record per CDR3 protein. The sample carries about half a million distinct CDR3 sequences, approximately 11% recorded once. This clonotype came up a few times. Its specificity is not known. The CDR3 is 15 residues long. The germline gives CDR1 DFQATT, CDR2 SNEGSKA (reference sequence). V lost 7 bases and J lost 0, with 16 bases in between. The TCR originated in a man over 45 who received an inactivated influenza vaccine. The chain recombines TRBV20-1 with TRBJ1-5; D call uncertain. The sample consisted of PBMCs from blood, taken more than 35 days after vaccination. This CDR3 reads CSGLGGSTSNQPQHF. The CDR3 bases are TGCAGTGGGCTGGGCGGCTCAACTAGCAATCAGCCCCAGCATTTT.